This is a list of T cell receptor beta chains from one sample in a study of shared clonotypes between healthy human individuals. TCRdb's copy holds only in-frame clones and misses some; the assay was immunoSEQ multiplex PCR. Of nearly 2 million clones in the sample, about 95% were seen once. The sequencing sample was made of naive CD8+ T cells sorted from blood. The receptors derive from a man aged 18-30 years in good health. CDR3s include the opening cysteine and the closing phenylalanine or tryptophan. A D gene is named only where the DNA matches it firmly. Clone size is shown for a subset of rows, as once, few, many or a class of expanded clone.

D gene,clone size,V gene,J gene,CDR3 DNA,CDR3 protein
TRBD1,once,TRBV6-5,TRBJ1-1,TGTGCCAGCAGCCGGACAGGCCAAAACACTGAAGCTTTCTTT,CASSRTGQNTEAFF
.,.,TRBV6-6,TRBJ2-7,TGTGCCAGCAGTTACTCGACACGTAACGAGCAGTACTTC,CASSYSTRNEQYF
.,.,TRBV5-4,TRBJ2-3,TGTGCCAGCAGCGAACTCACGATGGCTAGCACAGATACGCAGTATTTT,CASSELTMASTDTQYF
.,.,TRBV7-3,TRBJ1-5,TGTGCCAGCAGACATTACGGCGGGGTTAGCAATCAGCCCCAGCATTTT,CASRHYGGVSNQPQHF
.,once,TRBV27,TRBJ1-4,TGTGCCAGCAGCCCGACAATGGGGGGGAATGAAAAACTGTTTTTT,CASSPTMGGNEKLFF
.,once,TRBV23-1,TRBJ1-5,TGCGCCAGCAGTCAAAACGAATCTCAGCCCCAGCATTTT,CASSQNESQPQHF
.,once,TRBV28,TRBJ1-6,TGTGCCGAGGGGTCCTATAATTCACCCCTCCACTTT,CAEGSYNSPLHF
.,.,TRBV27,TRBJ1-4,TGTGCCAGCAGTTTATACCCAACTAATGAAAAACTGTTTTTT,CASSLYPTNEKLFF
.,.,TRBV13,TRBJ1-2,TGTGCCACCCCCGGACAGAGTACTAACTATGGCTACACCTTC,CATPGQSTNYGYTF
TRBD2,.,TRBV27,TRBJ2-5,TGTGCCAGCAGCCTTCTAGCGGGGGATGAGACCCAGTACTTC,CASSLLAGDETQYF
.,.,TRBV6-1,TRBJ2-6,TGTGCCAGCAGTGAAGTCACAGGCTCTGGGGCCAACGTCCTGACTTTC,CASSEVTGSGANVLTF
.,.,TRBV27,TRBJ1-1,TGTGCCAGCAGTTTGGGACAAGTGAACACTGAAGCTTTCTTT,CASSLGQVNTEAFF
.,.,TRBV27,TRBJ2-7,TGTGCCAGCAGTTTATCGGCCACTAGTTACGAGCAGTACTTC,CASSLSATSYEQYF
.,.,TRBV4-1,TRBJ1-5,TGCGCCAGCAGCCATGGCGTTCTGGGCAATCAGCCCCAGCATTTT,CASSHGVLGNQPQHF
.,.,TRBV6-1,TRBJ2-7,TGTGCCAGCAGTGAAGGCAGGGGGGCCCCCTACGAGCAGTACTTC,CASSEGRGAPYEQYF
TRBD2,.,TRBV15,TRBJ2-1,TGTGCCACCAGCAAGGGGACTAGCGGGAATGATGAGCAGTTCTTC,CATSKGTSGNDEQFF
.,once,TRBV2,TRBJ2-5,TGTGCCAGCAGTGAAGCGCTTGGGGAGCGGGAAGAGACCCAGTACTTC,CASSEALGEREETQYF
.,.,TRBV2,TRBJ2-7,TGTGCCAGCATGTTTGAGGAAAATGAGCAGTACTTC,CASMFEENEQYF
.,.,TRBV5-1,TRBJ1-3,TGCGCCAGCAGCGAGACAGTTGGAAACACCATATATTTT,CASSETVGNTIYF
TRBD1,.,TRBV27,TRBJ2-7,TGTGCCAGCAGTTCCCTCACGGTCACAGGGGACACCTACGAGCAGTACTTC,CASSSLTVTGDTYEQYF
TRBD1,.,TRBV5-4,TRBJ2-7,TGTGCCAGCAGCTTAGACAGGGGTTACGAGCAGTACTTC,CASSLDRGYEQYF
.,.,TRBV9,TRBJ2-7,TGTGCCAGCAGCGTAGGGGGGACTCCCTTCTACGAGCAGTACTTC,CASSVGGTPFYEQYF
.,.,TRBV27,TRBJ1-4,TGTGCCAGCAGTTTCGTACAGGGTAATGAAAAACTGTTTTTT,CASSFVQGNEKLFF
TRBD2,.,TRBV7-9,TRBJ2-1,TGTGCCAGCAGCTTAGCGTCGCGGGAGAAGCAGTTCTTC,CASSLASREKQFF
.,.,TRBV7-9,TRBJ2-7,TGTGCCAGCAGCTCAGTCGTTGGGCAAGCTACCTACGAGCAGTACTTC,CASSSVVGQATYEQYF
.,once,TRBV5-4,TRBJ2-7,TGTGCCAGCAGCTTGTGGGCAGACCACGAGCAGTACTTC,CASSLWADHEQYF
TRBD1,.,TRBV7-9,TRBJ1-2,TGTGCCAGCACCCATCCAGGACAGGGGGCGGGTGGCTACACCTTC,CASTHPGQGAGGYTF
.,.,TRBV4-3,TRBJ2-7,TGCGCCAGCAGCCAAGTGGACGGACCTGACGAGCAGTACTTC,CASSQVDGPDEQYF
.,once,TRBV5-4,TRBJ1-4,TGTGCCAGCAGCTATTCCCTGACAGGAGAAACTGAAAAACTGTTTTTT,CASSYSLTGETEKLFF
TRBD2,.,TRBV28,TRBJ2-1,TGTGCCAGCACCCAGACGGGGGGTAGCTCCTACAATGAGCAGTTCTTC,CASTQTGGSSYNEQFF
.,.,TRBV10-3,TRBJ2-7,TGTGCCCCCGTTTGGGGGTCCGAGCAGTACTTC,CAPVWGSEQYF
.,.,TRBV9,TRBJ1-4,TGTGCCAGCACCCAGGGAACTAATGAAAAACTGTTTTTT,CASTQGTNEKLFF
.,once,TRBV5-6,TRBJ2-5,TGTGCCAGCAGCTTGGGGATAAAAGAGACCCAGTACTTC,CASSLGIKETQYF
.,.,TRBV14,TRBJ2-7,TGTGCCAGCAGCCAAGGCATTCGAGACGAGCAGTACTTC,CASSQGIRDEQYF
.,.,TRBV4-1,TRBJ2-2,TGCGCCAGCAGCCAAGCCCTACAGCACACCGGGGAGCTGTTTTTT,CASSQALQHTGELFF
.,.,TRBV5-1,TRBJ2-1,TGCGCCAGCAGCTTGGATGGGGACAATGAGCAGTTCTTC,CASSLDGDNEQFF
.,.,TRBV7-9,TRBJ1-3,TGTGCCAGCAGCTTAAGCGAGGGAGGTGGAAACACCATATATTTT,CASSLSEGGGNTIYF
.,.,TRBV19,TRBJ1-5,TGTGCCAGTAGTGGCTGGACTGGGCAGCCCCAGCATTTT,CASSGWTGQPQHF
.,once,TRBV11-2,TRBJ1-2,TGTGCCAGCAGCCCTCCTGGGGGAGATGGCTACACCTTC,CASSPPGGDGYTF
TRBD2,.,TRBV6-1,TRBJ2-1,TGTGCCAGCAGTGACTTTCGACTAGCCACCTACAATGAGCAGTTCTTC,CASSDFRLATYNEQFF
TRBD2,once,TRBV9,TRBJ2-1,TGTGCCAGCAGCGTAGGCGGGGGAGACAATGAGCAGTTCTTC,CASSVGGGDNEQFF
.,.,TRBV11-3,TRBJ2-1,TGTGCCAGCAGTAAAGGGATTCCCTACAATGAGCAGTTCTTC,CASSKGIPYNEQFF
.,once,TRBV7-6,TRBJ2-1,TGTGCCAGCAGCTTAAAGGTGCAGGGGAGGGATGAGCAGTTCTTC,CASSLKVQGRDEQFF
TRBD2,.,TRBV11-2,TRBJ2-1,TGTGCCAGCAGCTTACAGCGGGGGTACAATGAGCAGTTCTTC,CASSLQRGYNEQFF
.,.,TRBV10-1,TRBJ2-2,TGCGCCAGCAGTGAACTACGTCTGAACACCGGGGAGCTGTTTTTT,CASSELRLNTGELFF
.,once,TRBV30,TRBJ1-2,TGTGCCTGGGGACCGGGGGGGGACTTCTATGGCTACACCTTC,CAWGPGGDFYGYTF